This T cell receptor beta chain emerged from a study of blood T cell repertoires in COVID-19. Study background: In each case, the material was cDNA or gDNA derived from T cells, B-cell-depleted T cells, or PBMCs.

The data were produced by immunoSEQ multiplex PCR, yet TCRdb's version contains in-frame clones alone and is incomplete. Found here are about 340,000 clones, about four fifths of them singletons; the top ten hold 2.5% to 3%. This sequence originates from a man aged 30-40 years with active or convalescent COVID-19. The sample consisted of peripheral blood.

This CDR3 reads CASTGTGSPYEQYF. The CDR3, as DNA: TGTGCCAGCACCGGGACAGGGTCCCCCTACGAGCAGTACTTC. The chain couples TRBV3-1 (or the pseudogene TRBV3-2) to TRBJ2-7; 9 nucleotides match TRBD1. Germline V gives CDR1 LGHDT, CDR2 YNNKEL (reference sequence). The CDR3 runs to 14 residues. Trimming took 7 bases from V and 2 from J; bases not matched to a gene: 6.